This TCR beta chain was recorded in a study of shared clonotypes between healthy human individuals. Some clones are missing from TCRdb's copy, which holds only in-frame ones; the method was immunoSEQ multiplex PCR. The repertoire holds more than 2 million clones, with 85% to 95% as singletons. The ends were cut back, 1 base at V and 8 bases at J, with 11 bases in the middle. This CDR3 spans 14 amino acids. Per germline, CDR1 MGHRA and CDR2 YSYEKL. The donors, all of them Caucasian adults, lived in Nashville, Tennessee. The receptor was derived from a man aged 18 to 30 in good health. Sequenced sample: naive CD4+ T cells sorted from blood. The subset: CD45RA+ positively selected. The chain couples TRBV4-1 to TRBJ1-4; no clear D gene. Here the CDR3 DNA reads TGCGCCAGCAGCCAAGGGGCAAGCTTGGAAAAACTGTTTTTT. Amino acids: CASSQGASLEKLFF.